The 17 T cell receptor beta chains below all came from one sample that was sequenced in a study of cytotoxic CD8 clonotypes in ibrutinib-treated CLL (dated by TCRdb to the early 2020s). Library method: the immunoSEQ multiplex PCR assay. The immuneACCESS repertoire file appears here via TCRdb, limited to in-frame rearrangements. These files lack a portion of the clones; in checked studies, under half of the deficit traces to unresolved V genes, and the cause of the others is not known. For this sample the table gives some 350,000 clones, of which 67% were detected only once. The top ten clones comprise 6.3% of the sample. This material consisted of PBMCs, taken after 36 months of ibrutinib treatment. These receptors came from a human donor with chronic lymphocytic leukemia.

Only a few counts were recorded for this clone. The chain uses TRBV18 and TRBJ2-7; the D gene is possibly TRBD2 (6 bases). The ends were cut back, 2 bases at V and 1 base at J, with 12 bases in the middle. Germline V gene sequence: CDR1 KGHSH, CDR2 LQKENI. This CDR3 comprises 15 residues. The CDR3 DNA reads TGTGCCAGCTCACCAAAGGAGGGTATATCCTACGAGCAGTACTTC. It is translated as CASSPKEGISYEQYF.

This clone was seen only a few times. This chain links TRBV5-1 with TRBJ2-1; 8 bases agree with TRBD2. Trimming at V came to 1 base and at J to 5 bases, leaving 5 bases not matched to a gene. This CDR3 spans 15 amino acids. The germline V gene has CDR1 SGHRS and CDR2 YFSETQ. In DNA, the CDR3 is TGCGCCAGCAGCTTGATGGGACTAGTAAACAATGAGCAGTTCTTC. Its translation is CASSLMGLVNNEQFF.

This chain connects TRBV9 to TRBJ2-3, with D possibly being TRBD1 or TRBD2 (6 bases each). CDR1 is SGDLS and CDR2 is YYNGEE in the germline V gene. Deletions cut 4 bases from V and 1 base from J, with 16 bases between. The CDR3 spans 16 residues. The CDR3 spells CASSPLGGFGTDTQYF. The DNA of the CDR3 is TGTGCCAGCAGCCCCTTAGGGGGGTTCGGCACAGATACGCAGTATTTT.

The V gene is TRBV7-8, the J gene TRBJ1-6; D is ambiguous. The CDR3 totals 16 residues. V was shortened by 5 bases and J by 0 bases, with 11 bases between the two germline ends. Germline CDR1 SGHVS, CDR2 FQNEAQ. The CDR3 DNA reads as TGTGCCAGCAGCGCGACGAGGAGCTCCTATAATTCACCCCTCCACTTT. This encodes CASSATRSSYNSPLHF.

The chain carries TRBV6-5 and TRBJ2-7, with D perhaps matching TRBD1 or TRBD2 (6 bases each). The V gene's germline CDR1 is MNHEY and CDR2 SVGAGI. V was trimmed by 2 bases and J by 7 bases, leaving 21 bases between them. The CDR3 contains 16 residues. CDR3 residues: CASSYRRGVGLGEQYF. CDR3 coding DNA: TGTGCCAGCAGTTACAGGAGGGGGGTCGGGTTAGGGGAGCAGTACTTC.

This clone showed up just once. V and J are TRBV10-2 and TRBJ1-2; tentatively, D is TRBD1 (5 bases). CDR3 length: 15 amino acids. Trimming removed 3 bases from V and 4 bases from J, with 15 bases in between. The germline CDR1 and CDR2 sequences are WSHSY and SAAADI. The CDR3: CASSDLYDSLYGYTF. Written as DNA, the CDR3 is TGCGCCAGCAGTGATCTGTATGACAGCCTCTATGGCTACACCTTC.

The chain couples TRBV4-3 to TRBJ2-3; unclear D gene. With 9 bases removed from V and 1 base from J, the gap between germline ends came to 14 bases. This CDR3 region has 14 residues. Per germline, CDR1 LGHNA and CDR2 YSLEER. In DNA, the CDR3 is TGCGCCAGTAGATCAAACCGGGGCACAGATACGCAGTATTTT. Its protein product is CASRSNRGTDTQYF.

The chain is built from TRBV6-1 and TRBJ1-5; tentative D call: TRBD1 (6 bases). The CDR3 extends over 12 amino acids. Trimming took 2 bases from V and 9 from J, leaving 8 bases between them. From germline, CDR1 is MNHNS and CDR2 SASEGT. The CDR3 here is CASSEQGWPQHF. The CDR3 coding sequence is TGTGCCAGCAGTGAACAGGGGTGGCCCCAGCATTTT.

The J gene is TRBJ1-1, the V gene TRBV7-6; the match to TRBD1 covers 7 bases. The CDR3 has 13 residues. Germline CDR1 reads SGHVS; CDR2 reads FNYEAQ. V was pared by 5 bases and J by 5 bases, with 5 bases of the junction left unmatched. The CDR3 nucleotides are TGTGCCAGCAGCAGAGCAGGGGGTACTGAAGCTTTCTTT. Encoded protein: CASSRAGGTEAFF.

J is TRBJ1-1 and V is TRBV9, with D possibly TRBD1 on 5 matching bases. Germline loops: CDR1 SGDLS, CDR2 YYNGEE. The CDR3 has 15 amino acids. Trimming left V 0 bases short and J 4 bases short, with 13 bases between. In DNA form, the CDR3 reads TGTGCCAGCAGCGTAGAGGGCAGGGCAGGCACTGAAGCTTTCTTT. It yields the protein CASSVEGRAGTEAFF.

V gene TRBV15 combines with J gene TRBJ2-3, with 9 positions matching TRBD2. The germline V gene encodes CDR1 LNHNV and CDR2 YYDKDF (reference sequence). CDR3 length: 13 residues. Trimming at V came to 9 bases and at J to 6 bases, leaving 7 bases not matched to a gene. CDR3 protein: CATAGGTKDTQYF. DNA of the CDR3: TGTGCCACGGCGGGGGGGACGAAGGATACGCAGTATTTT.

The genes are TRBV5-6 and TRBJ2-6; D remains unclear. V lost 4 bases, J lost 0 bases, and 14 bases lay in between. CDR1 and CDR2 from the germline V gene are SGHDT and YYEEEE. The CDR3 totals 17 residues. In DNA form, the CDR3 reads TGTGCCAGCAGCGTACGGACCCTTACCTCTGGGGCCAACGTCCTGACTTTC. Translating gives CASSVRTLTSGANVLTF.

This clone was recorded a few times. The chain combines TRBV27 with TRBJ2-1, with 12 bases lining up with TRBD1. Germline lookup yields CDR1 MNHEY and CDR2 SMNVEV (reference sequence). The CDR3 covers 15 residues. V shed 6 bases and J 7 bases; nucleotides not matched to a gene: 7. The CDR3: CASSPGTGGNNEQFF. The CDR3 DNA follows: TGTGCCAGCAGCCCAGGGACAGGGGGCAATAATGAGCAGTTCTTC.

This clone has a handful of counts. The chain combines TRBV7-2 with TRBJ2-7; 7 bases are shared with TRBD2. The germline gives CDR1 SGHTA, CDR2 FQGNSA. This CDR3 spans 14 amino acids. J gave up 0 bases and V 4 bases, and 3 bases lay outside the gene matches. The CDR3 loop reads CASSSWTSSYEQYF. DNA for the CDR3: TGTGCCAGCAGCTCTTGGACTAGCTCCTACGAGCAGTACTTC.

The V and J genes are TRBV10-3 and TRBJ1-2, with 7 bases fitting TRBD1. The CDR3 sequence is 15 residues long. The trim removed 2 bases at V and 7 bases at J, leaving 10 bases unmatched. The V gene's germline CDR1 is ENHRY and CDR2 SYGVKD. Here the CDR3 DNA reads TGTGCCATCAGTGAGGCAGGGGGGCTCTCGTTTGGCTACACCTTC. Translation gives CAISEAGGLSFGYTF.

DNA of the CDR3: TGTGCCATCAGTCTAGCGGGAGGGCCCTACGAGCAGTACTTC. Encoded protein: CAISLAGGPYEQYF. This rearrangement joins TRBV10-3 to TRBJ2-7; 12 nucleotides align to TRBD2. There are 14 residues in the CDR3. Germline V gene sequence: CDR1 ENHRY, CDR2 SYGVKD. V lost 5 bases, J lost 2 bases, and 1 base stayed unmatched.

This chain's CDR3 is CASSTISGNTIYF. As DNA, the CDR3 is TGTGCCAGCAGCACAATCTCTGGAAACACCATATATTTT. The chain couples TRBV9 to TRBJ1-3; D unclear. CDR1 and CDR2 (germline): SGDLS, YYNGEE. The CDR3 is 13 residues long. Trimming took off 4 bases at V and 0 bases at J, with 5 bases between the two ends. The full variable domain, with the rest looked up from reference TRBV9 and TRBJ1-3, is DSGVTQTPKHLITATGQRVTLRCSPRSGDLSVYWYQQSLDQGLQFLIQYYNGEERAKGNILERFSAQQFPDLHSELNLSSLELGDSALYFCASSTISGNTIYFGEGSWLTVV.